The entry below describes one TCR beta chain. This table comes from immunoSEQ multiplex PCR, and its TCRdb copy is limited to in-frame clones, with some not included. This table has approximately 110,000 clones, approximately 83% appearing once. These data belong to a study of blood T cell repertoires in COVID-19. Overall study: COVID-19 samples from acute and convalescent phases originated in the United States, Italy and Spain. The cDNA or gDNA used as material had been derived from T cells, B-cell-depleted T cells, or PBMCs.

What was sequenced was peripheral blood. The TCR was taken from a woman aged 70-85 years with acute or convalescent COVID-19.

The CDR3 is CASSQGVGTEAETQYF. The CDR3 DNA follows: TGCGCCAGCAGCCAAGGCGTAGGCACTGAGGCGGAGACCCAGTACTTC. The chain carries TRBV4-1 and TRBJ2-5; D is uncertain. CDR3 length equals 16 residues. V lost 1 base, J lost 5 bases, and 17 bases lay in between. Germline CDR1 MGHRA, CDR2 YSYEKL.